This TCR beta chain came from a study of T cells in Graves' hyperthyroidism and ophthalmopathy (dated by TCRdb to the late 2010s). Background for the entire study: Peripheral blood samples were taken at the time of initial diagnosis, prior to any treatment. To identify distinguishing TCR V-J signatures, a discovery cohort of about 95 patients was used, comprising under 45 with Graves' ophthalmopathy and approximately 57 with stable Graves' hyperthyroidism. Prospective prediction of ophthalmopathy was tested in an independent validation cohort consisting of some 19 hyperthyroidism patients and over 15 patients who later progressed to ophthalmopathy. The approximately 90 discovery patients were divided at random into training and test sets in a 7:3 ratio. The study also compared thyroid tissue and blood T-cell repertoires from 5 to 7 Graves' hyperthyroidism patients. After blood sampling, hyperthyroidism patients were treated with methimazole at a starting dose of 30 mg daily, and ophthalmopathy patients were treated with high-dose intravenous methylprednisolone. The paper describes TCR Vbeta CDR3 sequencing of 135 peripheral blood samples, made up of 40 to 45 ophthalmopathy patients, roughly 80 hyperthyroidism patients and around 17 progressor patients. The research as a whole found: In validation, progression to ophthalmopathy was predicted by the model with around 70% sensitivity and about 72% specificity, a median of about 6.4 months before onset. A 13 V-J signature model separated ophthalmopathy from stable hyperthyroidism, with around 88% sensitivity and roughly 82% specificity in cross-validation and 80%/75% in testing. Sample size was not statistically predetermined, and blinding of investigators to group allocation was not performed. Most expanded thyroid clonotypes (frequency above 0.001) were also detected in blood, suggesting blood repertoires may reflect thyroid immune responses.

This clonotype has at least ten counts. Its antigen has not been determined. No quality values exist for individual bases; no much larger clone is one base distant. The TCR beta CDR3 regions were amplified from the RNA transcripts. The TCR CDR3 was subjected to a first round of RT-PCR using the HTBI primer set and the Qiagen OneStep RT-PCR kit. Libraries were constructed in a second round of multiplex PCR, after which size selection and purification were carried out. The libraries were sequenced on an Illumina HiSeq2000 using paired-end 100 bp reads. The authors' analysis ran thus. SOAPnuke was used to process the raw data, removing reads that contained adapters or uncalled bases, had a mean Phred below 15, or lacked an exact match to the constant primer or identifier. COPE v1.2.5 was used to merge high-quality paired reads, and clonotypes were defined as unique nucleotide sequences. MiTCR v1.1 was used to align the clonotypes against IMGT TRBV, TRBD and TRBJ reference segments. Only V-J combinations with frequency above 0.0001, covering about 99% of repertoires, were analysed. The TCS score was defined as F50 (clonal expansion) divided by E x V (chaos), with BLOSUM62-based TCRdist calculated between CDR3 peptides within each V-J. Welch's t-statistics and random forest reduced some 510 V-J features to roughly 13, which were used in a naive Bayes classifier (R e1071). The public reads were run again by TCRdb, first through fastp at Q25 and then through MiXCR, and only productive beta chains were kept. Under each unique CDR3 protein, matching rows form one entry showing the most common genes and DNA. The V and J calls were determined by TCRdb, not by the authors. This sample holds around 290,000 distinct CDR3 sequences; 10% to 15% were observed only once. Roughly 8.5% of the sample comes from the top ten.

The hyperthyroidism patients were between 18 and 65 years old and newly diagnosed, with a disease duration of less than 2 months. Exclusion was applied to patients with uncontrolled infections, other autoimmune diseases, pregnancy or lactation. Diagnoses were established on the basis of clinical symptoms, serum thyroxine and TRAb, thyroid ultrasound, and orbital computed tomography. For progressor patients, blood was drawn at the first diagnosis of hyperthyroidism, before any ophthalmopathy symptoms had appeared. PBMCs were separated from approximately 9.9 ml of fresh peripheral blood using Ficoll-Paque density gradient centrifugation. Patients classed as progressors first received a Graves' hyperthyroidism diagnosis and then went on to develop ophthalmopathy during follow-up. Trizol reagent was used to extract total RNA, and RNA quality was then checked on an Agilent 2100 Bioanalyzer. CDR1 and CDR2 are read off the germline V gene (reference sequence) as DFQATT and SNEGSKA. The CDR3 spans 15 residues, from the cysteine through the phenylalanine. Only the CDR3 DNA is retained, 45 bases long and in frame from the first base. Trimming takes 3 bases from V and 4 bases from J, and the germline ends sit 19 bases apart.

The chain joins TRBV20-1 to TRBJ2-7; the D segment could be TRBD2, given 6 matching bases. This clonotype was obtained from a woman aged 30 to 39 with Graves' hyperthyroidism that later progressed to Graves' ophthalmopathy. Source material: blood. CDR3 loop: CSASHSGLANYEQYF. The sequence in DNA is TGCAGTGCTAGTCATAGCGGCCTAGCAAATTACGAGCAGTACTTC.